These T cell receptor beta chains were read from a single sample in a study of shared clonotypes between healthy human individuals. Only in-frame clones appear in the TCRdb table, and some are missing; sequencing was by immunoSEQ multiplex PCR. Here the sample spans fewer than 850,000 clones, roughly 96% being singletons. The sequencing input was naive CD8+ T cells sorted from blood. These TCRs come from a man younger than 40 in good health. Each CDR3 is given with its conserved first and last residue. A D gene is named only where the DNA matches it firmly.

j_call: TRBJ1-2
v_call: TRBV7-9
d_call: TRBD1
cdr3_aa: CASSPSGTGVDGYTF
cdr3_nt: TGTGCCAGCAGCCCTTCCGGGACAGGGGTAGATGGCTACACCTTC

j_call: TRBJ2-2
v_call: TRBV7-9
d_call: NA
cdr3_aa: CASSQGRVTGELFF
cdr3_nt: TGTGCCAGCAGTCAGGGGCGGGTCACCGGGGAGCTGTTTTTT

j_call: TRBJ1-4
v_call: TRBV7-6
d_call: NA
cdr3_aa: CASSSSATNEKLFF
cdr3_nt: TGTGCCAGCAGCTCCAGCGCAACTAATGAAAAACTGTTTTTT

j_call: TRBJ2-1
v_call: TRBV7-9
d_call: NA
cdr3_aa: CASSPSSTHNEQFF
cdr3_nt: TGTGCCAGCAGCCCATCCTCAACCCACAATGAGCAGTTCTTC

j_call: TRBJ2-3
v_call: TRBV27
d_call: TRBD2
cdr3_aa: CASSLAGSSDTQYF
cdr3_nt: TGTGCCAGCAGCCTAGCGGGAAGTTCAGATACGCAGTATTTT

j_call: TRBJ2-1
v_call: TRBV11-2
d_call: TRBD2
cdr3_aa: CATTKGLADHNEQFF
cdr3_nt: TGTGCCACCACAAAGGGACTAGCGGACCACAATGAGCAGTTCTTC

j_call: TRBJ2-1
v_call: TRBV19
d_call: NA
cdr3_aa: CASSMGTPSYNEQFF
cdr3_nt: TGTGCCAGTAGTATGGGGACCCCCTCCTACAATGAGCAGTTCTTC

j_call: TRBJ2-7
v_call: TRBV4-1
d_call: TRBD2
cdr3_aa: CASSQGGLAHQIYEQYF
cdr3_nt: TGCGCCAGCAGCCAAGGCGGACTAGCCCACCAGATCTACGAGCAGTACTTC

j_call: TRBJ1-2
v_call: TRBV5-1
d_call: NA
cdr3_aa: CASSLGDRHYGYTF
cdr3_nt: TGCGCCAGCAGCTTGGGCGACAGACACTATGGCTACACCTTC

j_call: TRBJ2-5
v_call: TRBV7-9
d_call: NA
cdr3_aa: CASSLTAQETQYF
cdr3_nt: TGTGCCAGCAGCTTAACAGCCCAAGAGACCCAGTACTTC

j_call: TRBJ2-3
v_call: TRBV28
d_call: NA
cdr3_aa: CASSSVARLSTDTQYF
cdr3_nt: TGTGCCAGCAGTTCGGTAGCGAGATTAAGCACAGATACGCAGTATTTT

j_call: TRBJ2-7
v_call: TRBV11-2
d_call: TRBD2
cdr3_aa: CASSFGLAGGYEQYF
cdr3_nt: TGTGCCAGCAGCTTTGGACTAGCGGGAGGGTACGAGCAGTACTTC

j_call: TRBJ2-2
v_call: TRBV9
d_call: TRBD1
cdr3_aa: CASSVGGAGGSTGELFF
cdr3_nt: TGTGCCAGCAGCGTAGGAGGGGCAGGGGGCAGCACCGGGGAGCTGTTTTTT

j_call: TRBJ2-7
v_call: TRBV18
d_call: TRBD1
cdr3_aa: CASSPIDRGNYEQYF
cdr3_nt: TGTGCCAGCTCACCAATCGACAGGGGCAATTACGAGCAGTACTTC

j_call: TRBJ2-1
v_call: TRBV5-1
d_call: NA
cdr3_aa: CASSGGLDSYNEQFF
cdr3_nt: TGCGCCAGCAGCGGAGGGCTCGACTCCTACAATGAGCAGTTCTTC

j_call: TRBJ1-2
v_call: TRBV7-9
d_call: NA
cdr3_aa: CASSKGSAPGSYGYTF
cdr3_nt: TGTGCCAGCAGCAAAGGGTCCGCCCCGGGATCCTATGGCTACACCTTC

j_call: TRBJ1-4
v_call: TRBV28
d_call: NA
cdr3_aa: CASRQVFEDEKLFF
cdr3_nt: TGTGCCAGCAGGCAGGTTTTTGAGGATGAAAAACTGTTTTTT

j_call: TRBJ2-7
v_call: TRBV28
d_call: NA
cdr3_aa: CASRSMFDGAYEQYF
cdr3_nt: TGTGCCAGCAGGTCGATGTTCGACGGCGCCTACGAGCAGTACTTC

j_call: TRBJ1-5
v_call: TRBV5-6
d_call: NA
cdr3_aa: CASSFDNQPQHF
cdr3_nt: TGTGCCAGCAGCTTCGACAATCAGCCCCAGCATTTT

j_call: TRBJ2-6
v_call: TRBV5-6
d_call: TRBD1
cdr3_aa: CASSQRDRVATGANVLTF
cdr3_nt: TGTGCCAGCAGTCAAAGGGACAGGGTAGCCACTGGGGCCAACGTCCTGACTTTC

j_call: TRBJ2-1
v_call: TRBV6-1
d_call: TRBD2
cdr3_aa: CASSVIAGDNEQFF
cdr3_nt: TGTGCCAGCAGTGTGATAGCGGGAGACAATGAGCAGTTCTTC

j_call: TRBJ2-7
v_call: TRBV27
d_call: TRBD2
cdr3_aa: CASSLGLAGESEQYF
cdr3_nt: TGTGCCAGCAGTTTGGGGCTAGCGGGAGAAAGCGAGCAGTACTTC

j_call: TRBJ2-7
v_call: TRBV5-1
d_call: TRBD1
cdr3_aa: CASSLGQGRVSYEQYF
cdr3_nt: TGCGCCAGCAGCTTGGGACAGGGACGCGTCTCCTACGAGCAGTACTTC

j_call: TRBJ2-3
v_call: TRBV6-4
d_call: NA
cdr3_aa: CASSDSWLDTQYF
cdr3_nt: TGTGCCAGCAGTGACTCTTGGCTGGATACGCAGTATTTT

j_call: TRBJ2-3
v_call: TRBV7-9
d_call: TRBD2
cdr3_aa: CASSSAGASGRPDTQYF
cdr3_nt: TGTGCCAGCAGCTCCGCCGGCGCTAGCGGGAGGCCAGATACGCAGTATTTT

j_call: TRBJ2-1
v_call: TRBV6-5
d_call: NA
cdr3_aa: CASSSGVRGNDEQFF
cdr3_nt: TGTGCCAGCAGTTCCGGGGTAAGAGGGAACGATGAGCAGTTCTTC

j_call: TRBJ2-3
v_call: TRBV6-5
d_call: TRBD1
cdr3_aa: CASRLWDRAVDTQYF
cdr3_nt: TGTGCCAGCAGATTATGGGACAGGGCAGTAGATACGCAGTATTTT

j_call: TRBJ1-1
v_call: TRBV28
d_call: NA
cdr3_aa: CASSLVGGRWTEAFF
cdr3_nt: TGTGCCAGCAGTTTGGTTGGAGGAAGGTGGACTGAAGCTTTCTTT

j_call: TRBJ1-1
v_call: TRBV15
d_call: NA
cdr3_aa: CATSGGGAEAFF
cdr3_nt: TGTGCCACCAGCGGCGGAGGAGCTGAAGCTTTCTTT

j_call: TRBJ2-1
v_call: TRBV28
d_call: TRBD2
cdr3_aa: CASSRLAVEQFF
cdr3_nt: TGTGCCAGCAGCCGACTAGCGGTTGAGCAGTTCTTC

j_call: TRBJ2-7
v_call: TRBV28
d_call: NA
cdr3_aa: CASSLNPLGEVSYEQYF
cdr3_nt: TGTGCCAGCAGTTTAAACCCCCTAGGGGAAGTCTCCTACGAGCAGTACTTC

j_call: TRBJ2-7
v_call: TRBV5-4
d_call: NA
cdr3_aa: CASSYDSPYEQYF
cdr3_nt: TGTGCCAGCAGCTACGACAGCCCCTACGAGCAGTACTTC

j_call: TRBJ1-5
v_call: TRBV6-1
d_call: NA
cdr3_aa: CASSEAGYSNQPQHF
cdr3_nt: TGTGCCAGCAGTGAGGCGGGGTATAGCAATCAGCCCCAGCATTTT

j_call: TRBJ2-5
v_call: TRBV7-2
d_call: TRBD2
cdr3_aa: CASSLGLAGPLVQETQYF
cdr3_nt: TGTGCCAGCAGCTTGGGGCTAGCGGGACCCCTCGTACAAGAGACCCAGTACTTC

j_call: TRBJ1-2
v_call: TRBV10-3
d_call: NA
cdr3_aa: CAIREGVGYTF
cdr3_nt: TGTGCCATCCGGGAGGGTGTTGGCTACACCTTC